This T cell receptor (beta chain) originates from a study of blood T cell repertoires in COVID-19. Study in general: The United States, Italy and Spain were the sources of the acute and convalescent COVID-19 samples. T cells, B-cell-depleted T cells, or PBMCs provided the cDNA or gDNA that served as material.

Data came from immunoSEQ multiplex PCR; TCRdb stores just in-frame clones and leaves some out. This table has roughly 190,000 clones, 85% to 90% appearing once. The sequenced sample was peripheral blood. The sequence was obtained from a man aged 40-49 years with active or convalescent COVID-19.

Written as DNA, the CDR3 is TGTGCCAGTAGTATAGAGGGGGCAGGCAAAAACATTCAGTACTTC. Translated: CASSIEGAGKNIQYF. The rearrangement uses TRBV19 and TRBJ2-4; a weak D match, TRBD1 (6 bases). Trimming cost V 0 bases and J 3 bases, with 9 bases left between them. CDR1 is LNHDA, CDR2 SQIVND, per germline (reference sequence). CDR3 length equals 15 residues.